A selection of T cell receptor beta chains follows, all from one sample in a study of T cells in Graves' hyperthyroidism and ophthalmopathy. TCRdb re-derived calls from the multiplex PCR reads in MiXCR, one entry per CDR3 protein. The table lists about 570,000 distinct CDR3 sequences, 40% to 55% of them singletons. Sequencing was carried out using peripheral blood or thyroid tissue (not recorded which). These receptor sequences come from an adult woman with Graves' disease, either hyperthyroidism or ophthalmopathy (not recorded which). CDR3s include the opening cysteine and the closing phenylalanine or tryptophan. The order of the fields is J gene, D gene, clone size, V gene, CDR3 DNA, CDR3 protein. The D gene is left open where the match is weak. Size is stated for part of the rows, as once, few or many counts, or as a class when the clone is expanded.

TRBJ1-1 . few TRBV12-3/TRBV12-4 TGTGCCAGCAGTTACTCAGGGACCACTGAAGCTTTCTTT CASSYSGTTEAFF
TRBJ2-7 . many TRBV15 TGTGCCACCAGCAGAGAAGTCGTCTACGAGCAGTACTTC CATSREVVYEQYF
TRBJ2-5 . once TRBV5-5 TGTGCCAGCAGCTTGGGCACCAGCCTGGTAGATACGCAGTACTTC CASSLGTSLVDTQYF
TRBJ1-5 . many TRBV28 TGTGCCAGCTATAACTCGGGTAGCAATCAGCCCCAGCATTTT CASYNSGSNQPQHF
TRBJ1-6 TRBD1 many TRBV6-4 TGTGCCAGCAGTGACTCAACAGGGGATAATTCACCCCTCCACTTT CASSDSTGDNSPLHF
TRBJ1-1 . . TRBV10-3 TGTGCCATCAGTGACAGGTCAGATCCCGCTTTCTTT CAISDRSDPAFF
TRBJ2-7 . . TRBV10-3 TGTGCCATCAAACCCGGGCCCTCCTACGAGCAGTACTTC CAIKPGPSYEQYF
TRBJ1-2 TRBD1 . TRBV2 TGTGCCAGCAGTCGGACAGGGAACGTCTATGGCTACACCTTC CASSRTGNVYGYTF
TRBJ2-7 . many TRBV20-1 TGCAGTGCTAGAGGTCAGTCCTCCTACGAGCAGTACTTC CSARGQSSYEQYF
TRBJ2-7 TRBD2 many TRBV10-3 TGTGCCATCAGTCGGAGGAACCGGACTAGCGGGAGAAACGAGCAGTACTTC CAISRRNRTSGRNEQYF
TRBJ2-5 . . TRBV27 TGTGCCAGCAGTTTATCGGGGGGACAAGAGGCCCAGTACTTC CASSLSGGQEAQYF
TRBJ1-4 . many TRBV2 TGTGCCAGCAGCACAGAGGGGTCCAGGCGGATTTTT CASSTEGSRRIF
TRBJ1-5 . . TRBV20-1 TGCAGTGCCGTGAACAGGGTCGGCAATCAGCCCCAGCATTTT CSAVNRVGNQPQHF
TRBJ2-5 TRBD2 . TRBV10-3 TGTGCCAGCAGTTCCCTGACTAGCGGGGTTTCGGAGACCCAGTACTTC CASSSLTSGVSETQYF
TRBJ2-7 TRBD2 many TRBV4-1 TGCGCCAGCAGCCAAAGAGGGGTAGCGGGATCCTACGAGCAGTACTTC CASSQRGVAGSYEQYF
TRBJ1-4 . . TRBV11-2 TGTGCCAGCAGCTCCTCCGGTTTGGGAAAACTGTTTTTT CASSSSGLGKLFF